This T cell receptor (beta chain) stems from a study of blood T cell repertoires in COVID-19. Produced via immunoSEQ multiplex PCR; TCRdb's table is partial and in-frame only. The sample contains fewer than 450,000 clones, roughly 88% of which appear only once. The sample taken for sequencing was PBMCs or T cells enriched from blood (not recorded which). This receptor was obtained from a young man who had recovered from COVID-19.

The CDR3: CAWSVLEDQPQHF. CDR3 DNA sequence: TGTGCCTGGAGTGTACTCGAGGATCAGCCCCAGCATTTT. This sequence joins TRBV30 and TRBJ1-5; unclear D gene. The CDR3 is 13 amino acids. Germline V gene lookup returns CDR1 GTSNPN and CDR2 SVGIG (reference sequence). V lost 0 bases, J lost 5 bases, and 8 bases lay in between.